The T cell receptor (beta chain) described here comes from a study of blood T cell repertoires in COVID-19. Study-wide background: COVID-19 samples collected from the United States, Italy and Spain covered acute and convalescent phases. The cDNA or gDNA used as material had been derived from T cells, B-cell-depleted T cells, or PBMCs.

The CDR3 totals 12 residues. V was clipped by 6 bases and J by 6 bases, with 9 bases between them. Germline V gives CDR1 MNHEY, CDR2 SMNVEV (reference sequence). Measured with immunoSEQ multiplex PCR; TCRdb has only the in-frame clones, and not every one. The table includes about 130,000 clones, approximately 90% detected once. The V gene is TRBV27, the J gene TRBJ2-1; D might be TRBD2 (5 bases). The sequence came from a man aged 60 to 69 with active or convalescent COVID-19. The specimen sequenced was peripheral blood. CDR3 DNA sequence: TGTGCCAGCAGAATGGGAGTCAATGAGCAGTTCTTC. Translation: CASRMGVNEQFF.